What follows is one T cell receptor (beta chain) and its context. The antigen is undetermined. This CDR3 region has 13 residues. Germline assignment: CDR1 SNHLY and CDR2 FYNNEI. V lost 0 bases, J lost 5 bases, and 6 bases lay in between. The validation cohort, a group of 130 or so subjects, included the donors and was separate from the approximately 650-subject first cohort. This sample is drawn from a study of cytomegalovirus exposure and HLA in healthy donors. Regarding the study as a whole: Subsequent analysis of the approximately 120 validation repertoires found a tendency for first-cohort TCR clusters to co-occur. High sensitivity and specificity were reportedly achieved when the classifier diagnosed cytomegalovirus status. The study labeled under 200 TCR beta chains cytomegalovirus-associated.

The repertoire was sequenced with immunoSEQ multiplex PCR; TCRdb's copy has only in-frame clones and lacks some. The sample has 130,000 to 150,000 clones; 85% to 90% are singletons. Sequences were obtained from PBMCs. The TCR sequence derives from a woman aged 18-30 years in good health and CMV-seropositive. V and J are TRBV2 and TRBJ2-3; D may be TRBD2 (5 bases). CDR3 region: CASSEAGVDTQYF. In DNA, the CDR3 is TGTGCCAGCAGTGAAGCGGGAGTAGATACGCAGTATTTT.